This TCR beta chain is from a study of blood T cells in healthy people across ages. A J-beta primer mix and a sample-barcoded 5' primer were used in a second PCR of roughly 7 to 12 cycles. TCRdb redid the calling of the 5' RACE reads with MiXCR, one entry per CDR3 protein. The sample holds around 940,000 distinct CDR3 sequences; about 53% are singletons and the top ten take around 21%. CDR1 is MNHEY, CDR2 SMNVEV, per germline (reference sequence). Losses at the gene ends were 8 bases for V and 11 bases for J; bases not matched to a gene: 8. This CDR3 has 12 residues. V and J are TRBV27 and TRBJ1-1, with 10 bases aligning to TRBD1. Specimen: blood. This sequence originates from a woman aged 55-69 years in good health. The CDR3 coding sequence is TGTGCCAGCGGGGGGACAGGGGCGCGGGCTTTCTTT. Its protein is CASGGTGARAFF.